The table lists the clone carrying this T cell receptor (beta chain) with a few counts. Its target is not known. These data are taken from a study of T-cell memory formation after mild COVID-19. For the study at large: Each donor largely had its own TCR clusters. Notes on the study in general: For contracting clones, CD4+ ones sat mainly in CM and EM, CD8+ in EMRA. The appearance of some responding clones in pre-infection memory suggested that cross-reactive memory joined.

Germline loops: CDR1 SGHTA, CDR2 FQGNSA. The CDR3 contains 15 residues. The germline V and J ends were trimmed by 6 bases and 4 bases, with 17 bases remaining between them. TCRdb called the 5' RACE reads again in MiXCR, with one record for every CDR3 protein. Counted here are 350,000 to 500,000 distinct CDR3 sequences, about a quarter occurring once; the ten biggest clones make up under 15%. This receptor was identified in an adult woman who had mild COVID-19 (a few samples of this study predate the infection). Cell type and time point are not known. The specimen sequenced was PBMCs or a T cell subset sorted from them (not recorded which). The chain couples TRBV7-2 to TRBJ2-3, with D perhaps matching TRBD2 (5 bases). In DNA form, the CDR3 reads TGTGCCAGCAGAGCCCGGGATCCCTGGGCAGATACGCAGTATTTT. Protein product: CASRARDPWADTQYF.